This T cell receptor (beta chain) derives from a study of T cell clonotyping in hematopoietic cell transplantation. Findings and limits, study-wide: At the given depth, recipient repertoires were over 95% de novo clonotypes.

Sequenced by immunoSEQ multiplex PCR; TCRdb stores in-frame clones only, minus some. This sample carries about 41,000 clones, 75% to 90% of them seen once, and the ten largest clones take approximately 3%. Only a few counts were recorded for this clone. The antigen is unknown. The V gene lost 6 bases and the J gene lost 7 bases, with 19 bases spanning the gap. The length of the CDR3 is 15 residues. Germline values: CDR1 SGHTA, CDR2 FQGTGA. Time point given: recipient sample about 28 days before transplant, after cytoreduction. This receptor was taken from a man aged 55 to 70 with acute myeloid leukemia. Some clones in this sample may be carry-over from other donors' samples. Source: peripheral blood mononuclear cells, taken before stem cell transplant. The chain joins TRBV7-3 to TRBJ2-1; TRBD1 might be the D (6 bases). CDR3 nucleotide sequence: TGTGCCAGCAGACTGACATCGACAGGCGGGAATGAGCAGTTCTTC. Translating gives CASRLTSTGGNEQFF.